This TCR beta chain was retrieved from a study of cytomegalovirus exposure and HLA in healthy donors (dated by TCRdb to about 2017). Regarding the complete study: According to an earlier analysis of 550 to 700 of the donors, some 180 million T cells yielded 95 million to 140 million unique TCR beta sequences and about 300 Gb of sequence data. A handful of DR-DQ haplotypes were treated as single units for association and clustering because of strong linkage in the cohort. The study aimed to test whether signatures of past pathogen exposure could be identified by cataloging public T cell receptors. The study profiled the T cell repertoires of under 700 subjects by immunosequencing and related them to cytomegalovirus serostatus. Along with the approximately 620-subject first cohort, a separate validation cohort of over a hundred different subjects was used. High-throughput TCR immunosequencing, statistical association of individual TCRs with disease status, and machine learning were combined to predict cytomegalovirus infection status. Typing coverage differed by locus: A, B, C, DRB1 and DQB1 were typed in roughly 620-630 donors, DQA1 in about 500, DPA1 in around 610, and DPB1 in just under 490. A later genetic analysis took genome-wide SNP genotypes for about 65% of the roughly 670 donors and used that subset as a discovery cohort. An early release covering 500 to 750 HLA-typed donors comprised roughly 300 gigabases of sequencing data and tens of millions of unique TCR sequences. In the later analysis, no new phenotypic data were used to find candidate immune exposures; instead, reliance was placed on TCR beta sequences and their occurrence across donors. Of the 350 to 450 genotyped donors, 81% were placed in the genetic ancestry cluster associated with self-reported Caucasian donors. To study patterns of TCR occurrence, a later analysis re-analyzed previously published TCR beta repertoires from hundreds of donors and added high-resolution HLA genotyping. Among some 400 genotyped donors of the cohort, an average of around 240,000 unique TCR beta nucleotide sequences was sequenced per donor, of which about 19% were non-productive. Donor age, sex, ethnicity and CMV serostatus were compiled together with the repertoire data. HLA typing covered class I and class II loci at four-digit resolution. Every repertoire in the discovery cohort had been generated on one and the same sequencing platform. To decide whether each TCR beta V gene segment behaved as functional or pseudogenic, an earlier analysis of approximately 600 of the donors relied on high-throughput TCR beta sequencing.

In the case of this clone: The target of this receptor is not known. No clone much larger than this one lies a single base away; base qualities are absent.

Points the paper makes about the study in general: In an earlier analysis of roughly 500 of the donors, most TCR beta V segments appeared in productive rearrangements about 87% or about 30% of the time, broadly matching IMGT annotations. In a later analysis, the rate of TCR association differed among HLA loci, with DRB1 alleles having the most associated TCRs and HLA-C alleles having the fewest. Compared with the approximately 720-donor mean, donors in an Asian-associated ancestry cluster had fewer N-insertions in productive TCRs, according to a later genetic analysis. It was suggested by the authors that the approach could potentially be generalized to other disease states and immunological phenotypes. Because some donors lacked HLA typing at each locus, the association tests relied only on the typed subset. The classifier was reported to diagnose cytomegalovirus status with high specificity and sensitivity in both the original cohort and the validation cohort. In a later analysis, several top co-occurrence clusters were reported to appear linked to parvovirus B19, influenza, CMV and Epstein-Barr virus. In this cohort, only TCR beta chains were sequenced, and detectable features were limited by the absence of alpha or paired-chain data. Because counts were too low, 15 or so rarely observed V segments, including chromosome 9 orphons, were excluded from the earlier analysis of 500 to 700 of the donors. A further reported finding was that TCR beta sequences accurately predicted the HLA-A and HLA-B alleles for most subjects in the first cohort. For the cohort, immune exposure information was limited to CMV serostatus. Some IMGT-functional V segments, including TRBV6-2 and TRBV6-3, could not be told apart with the 87-base-pair reads, so those segments were excluded. A total of about 150 TCR beta chains were listed by the study as associated with cytomegalovirus. A group of highly shared sequence variants was considered likely to be a technical artifact of the sequencing pipeline. Roughly uniform sequencing depth across donors was assumed in presence/absence analyses, although this assumption may not hold. While some public TCRs were present in many individuals, most TCR sequences turned up only very rarely across donors. In a later genetic analysis, a missense DCLRE1C variant was associated with V-gene and J-gene trimming of TCR beta chains, and the association was replicated in an independent cohort. Compared with equally common non-associated chains, HLA-associated TCR beta chains in a later analysis were more clonally expanded and had lower generation probabilities. Linkage disequilibrium might explain the correlated functional status among segregating V segments, but an unknown experimental factor could not be excluded. When HLA alleles, especially DR and DQ, strongly co-occurred, TCR associations were difficult to assign to individual alleles. In a later analysis, most CMV-associated TCR beta chains were found to appear HLA-restricted, with HLA associations seemingly driven largely by CMV exposure. In vitro tests confirmed that a few of the cytomegalovirus-associated TCR beta chains recognize cytomegalovirus antigens. Specific HLA alleles were associated with around 18,000 TCR beta sequences at a false discovery rate of 0.05 in a later analysis.

In total, 666 healthy bone marrow donors made up the cohort. Cohort members were all nominally healthy when sampled, although unrecorded immune exposures were likely present. The donor was CMV seronegative and belonged to the group of under 400 seronegative cohort members. Every donor gave a peripheral blood sample, and the peripheral blood mononuclear cells from that sample were used for TCR beta sequencing. The Qiagen DNeasy Blood Extraction Kit was used to extract genomic DNA from the blood cell samples. The library was produced with the immunoSEQ multiplex PCR assay. For the multiplex PCR, a mixture combining 60 forward primers for TCR Vbeta segments and 13 reverse primers for TCR Jbeta segments was used. The CDR3 region of rearranged TCR beta genes was amplified from genomic DNA by a multiplex PCR assay. On the Illumina HiSeq System, the amplified TCR beta libraries were sequenced as 87-base-pair reads. Under the source paper's analysis protocol: Across the 670 or so repertoires, a later analysis counted roughly 77 million unique TCR beta chains, approximately 12 million of which were shared by at least two donors. Raw reads were error-corrected and collapsed into unique sequences by a nearest-neighbor algorithm in which closely related sequences were merged to remove PCR and sequencing errors. V, D and J gene segments were assigned by aligning CDR3 sequences to IMGT reference sequences. Each retained sequence needed at least a six-nucleotide match to both a V gene segment and a J gene segment. A rearrangement was called productive if the CDR3 had no stop codons and remained in frame with V and J, and every other rearrangement was called non-productive. CDR3 was defined by IMGT convention, running from the second conserved V-encoded cysteine to the conserved J-encoded phenylalanine. In an earlier analysis of around 540 of the donors, sequences lacking an unambiguous match to a single V gene segment were excluded. In an earlier analysis of 450 to 750 of the donors, a V segment was called functional when productive rearrangements were above 56.7%, and segregating when the standard deviation between donors exceeded 5%. A statistical classification framework was developed to diagnose cytomegalovirus status using the catalog of TCR beta chain sequences. In a later analysis, TCR nucleotide sequences were compared against IMGT/GENE-DB human TR gene sequences so that V and J genes could be assigned. Using the TCRdist pipeline, a later analysis assigned CDR3 sequences along with most-parsimonious VDJ recombination scenarios. In a later analysis, each TCR beta chain was defined by its CDR3 amino acid sequence together with its V-gene family, and reads without a unique V-gene family were excluded. A later analysis removed nearly 600 highly shared, low-generation-probability nucleotide sequences to deal with suspected cross-contamination and a sequencing artifact. A later analysis calculated a clonal expansion index for each public chain from normalized within-repertoire ranks of inferred template counts. In a later analysis, generation probabilities were computed using a VDJ recombination model fitted to out-of-frame rearrangements, and the results were checked against IGoR. Hypergeometric tests were used in a later analysis to score TCR-TCR, TCR-HLA and TCR-CMV co-occurrence, with a repertoire-size bias correction applied to the TCR pairs. In a later analysis, false discovery rates were estimated by permuting HLA or CMV assignments 20 times. A later analysis grouped co-occurring TCRs with DBSCAN, adding TCRdist sequence similarity when clustering within HLA-allele-positive subsets. Repertoires with fewer than 30,000 or more than 120,000 public chains, plus five repertoires with anomalous nucleotide sharing, were excluded from co-occurrence clustering. This immuneACCESS table, as held by TCRdb, lists in-frame sequences with V and J called but not all clones. Of the missing ones, under half trace to an unresolved V gene in checked studies; the others have no known cause. The DNA gave D and trimming, while V, J and clone size come from that table. The sample table lists about 120,000 clones, approximately 65% of them with a count of one. Approximately 1.4% of the sample belongs to the ten largest clones.

The CDR3, cysteine through phenylalanine, is 14 amino acids long. The read is trimmed to its CDR3 DNA, 42 bases read in frame from base 1. CDR1 and CDR2 are drawn from the germline V gene: MNHEY, SVGAGI. V lost 7 bases and J lost 2 bases, and the count of bases not matched to a germline gene is 5. This clonotype originated in a man aged 18 to 30 in good health and CMV-seronegative. The rearrangement joined TRBV6-5 to TRBJ2-7, with 10 middle bases fitting TRBD1. Sequencing was carried out using PBMCs. In nucleotides, the sequence is TGTGCCAGCAACCGGGACAGGGGTCCCTACGAGCAGTACTTC. Protein translation: CASNRDRGPYEQYF.